The table lists the clone carrying this T cell receptor beta chain with a count of one. Its antigen is unidentified. Produced via immunoSEQ multiplex PCR; TCRdb's table is partial and in-frame only. This table holds 45,000 to 55,000 clones, roughly three quarters found once. The data are from a study of vaccination effects on CD4 cells after COVID-19. In the study overall: Expansion with viral peptide pools was applied to antigen-specific CD4+ T cells by the ViraFEST assay prior to sequencing. The post-vaccine samples were taken, at the median, 72 days after the second dose.

At the end of nine to ten days of culture, CD4+ T cells were isolated. Participants each got two BNT162b2 or mRNA-1273 vaccine doses. V was pared by 3 bases and J by 3 bases, with 7 bases between. Germline V gene lookup returns CDR1 LGHDT and CDR2 YNNKEL (reference sequence). The CDR3 length is 13 residues. This TCR came from a human donor who received a COVID-19 vaccine. J is TRBJ2-3 and V is TRBV3-1 (or the pseudogene TRBV3-2); no clear D. Sample: CD4+ T cells from PBMCs cultured without peptide, taken after COVID-19 vaccination. This CDR3 reads CASSHHATDTQYF. CDR3 sequence (DNA): TGTGCCAGCAGCCACCACGCAACAGATACGCAGTATTTT.